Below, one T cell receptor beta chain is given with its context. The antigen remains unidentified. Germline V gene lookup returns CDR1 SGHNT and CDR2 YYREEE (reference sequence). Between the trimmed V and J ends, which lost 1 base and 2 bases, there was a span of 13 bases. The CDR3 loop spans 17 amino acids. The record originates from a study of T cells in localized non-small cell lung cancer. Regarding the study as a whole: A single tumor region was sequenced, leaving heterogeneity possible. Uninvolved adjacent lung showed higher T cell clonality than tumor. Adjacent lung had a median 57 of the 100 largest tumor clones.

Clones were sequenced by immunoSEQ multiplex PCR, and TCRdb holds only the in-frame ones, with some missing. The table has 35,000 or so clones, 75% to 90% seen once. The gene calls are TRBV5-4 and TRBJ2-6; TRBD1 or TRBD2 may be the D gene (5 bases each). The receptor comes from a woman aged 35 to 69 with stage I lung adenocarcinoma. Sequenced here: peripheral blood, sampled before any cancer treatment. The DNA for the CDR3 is TGTGCCAGCAGCTTGAATCGGGGCGGAACTGGGGCCAACGTCCTGACTTTC. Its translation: CASSLNRGGTGANVLTF.